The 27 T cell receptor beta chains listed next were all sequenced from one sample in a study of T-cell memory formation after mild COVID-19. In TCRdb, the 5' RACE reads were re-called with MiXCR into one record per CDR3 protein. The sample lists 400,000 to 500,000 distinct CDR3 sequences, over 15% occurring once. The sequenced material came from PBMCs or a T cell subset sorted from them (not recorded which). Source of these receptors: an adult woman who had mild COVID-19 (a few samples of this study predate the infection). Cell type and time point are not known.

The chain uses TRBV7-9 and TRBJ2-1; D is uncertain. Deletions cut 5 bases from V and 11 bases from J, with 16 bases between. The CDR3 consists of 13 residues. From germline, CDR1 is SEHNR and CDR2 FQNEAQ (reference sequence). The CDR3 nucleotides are TGTGCCAGCAGCCTTCTAGTGTCCCTACAGCAGTTCTTC. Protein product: CASSLLVSLQQFF.

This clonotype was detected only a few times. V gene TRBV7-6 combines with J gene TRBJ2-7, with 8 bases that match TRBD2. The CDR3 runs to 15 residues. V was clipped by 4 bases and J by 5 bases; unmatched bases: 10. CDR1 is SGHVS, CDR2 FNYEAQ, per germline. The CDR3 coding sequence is TGTGCCAGCAGCTCCAACGGCGGGCGGGGGGACGAGCAGTACTTC. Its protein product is CASSSNGGRGDEQYF.

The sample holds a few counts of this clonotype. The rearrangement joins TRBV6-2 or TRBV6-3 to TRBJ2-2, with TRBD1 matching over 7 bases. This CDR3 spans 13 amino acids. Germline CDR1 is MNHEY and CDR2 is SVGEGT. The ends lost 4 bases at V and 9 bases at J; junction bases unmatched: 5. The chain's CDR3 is CASSWDSGRELFF. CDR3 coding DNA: TGTGCCAGCAGTTGGGACAGCGGCAGGGAGCTGTTTTTT.

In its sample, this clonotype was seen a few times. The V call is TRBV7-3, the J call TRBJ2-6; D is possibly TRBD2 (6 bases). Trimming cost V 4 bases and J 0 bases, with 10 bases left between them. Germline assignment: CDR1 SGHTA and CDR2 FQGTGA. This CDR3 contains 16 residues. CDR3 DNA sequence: TGTGCCAGCAGCTCCTCAGCGGGCTCTGGGGCCAACGTCCTGACTTTC. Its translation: CASSSSAGSGANVLTF.

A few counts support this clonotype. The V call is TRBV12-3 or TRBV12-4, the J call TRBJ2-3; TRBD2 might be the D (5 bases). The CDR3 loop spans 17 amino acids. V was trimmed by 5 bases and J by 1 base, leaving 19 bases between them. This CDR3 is CASSLVGLAFGTDTQYF. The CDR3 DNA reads TGTGCCAGCAGTCTCGTAGGACTTGCGTTTGGCACAGATACGCAGTATTTT.

The CDR3 region has the DNA TGCGCCAGCAGCCAAGATATAGGGGATGAAGCTTTCTTT. It is translated as CASSQDIGDEAFF. The V gene is TRBV4-1, the J gene TRBJ1-1; D is possibly TRBD1 (5 bases). Germline V gene lookup returns CDR1 MGHRA and CDR2 YSYEKL. With 0 bases removed from V and 7 bases from J, the gap between germline ends came to 9 bases. There are 13 residues in the CDR3.

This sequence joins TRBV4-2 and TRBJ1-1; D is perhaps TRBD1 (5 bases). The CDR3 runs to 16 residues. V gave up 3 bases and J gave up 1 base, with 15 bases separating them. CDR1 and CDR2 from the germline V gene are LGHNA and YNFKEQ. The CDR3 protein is CASSQGSGAPNTEAFF. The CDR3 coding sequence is TGTGCCAGCAGCCAGGGTAGTGGGGCACCGAACACTGAAGCTTTCTTT.

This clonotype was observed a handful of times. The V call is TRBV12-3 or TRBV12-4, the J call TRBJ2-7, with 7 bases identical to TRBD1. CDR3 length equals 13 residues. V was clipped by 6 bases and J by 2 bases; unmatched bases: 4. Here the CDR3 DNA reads TGTGCCAGCAGACAGGGGACGACCTACGAGCAGTACTTC. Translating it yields CASRQGTTYEQYF.

The CDR3 loop is CATSWGSLAGETSEQFF. CDR3 DNA: TGTGCCACCAGTTGGGGTTCGCTAGCGGGAGAAACTAGTGAGCAGTTCTTC. V gene TRBV24-1 combines with J gene TRBJ2-1, with 10 bases aligning to TRBD2. J gave up 9 bases and V 6 bases, and 16 bases lay outside the gene matches. The CDR3 spans 17 residues. CDR1 is KGHDR, CDR2 SFDVKD, per germline.

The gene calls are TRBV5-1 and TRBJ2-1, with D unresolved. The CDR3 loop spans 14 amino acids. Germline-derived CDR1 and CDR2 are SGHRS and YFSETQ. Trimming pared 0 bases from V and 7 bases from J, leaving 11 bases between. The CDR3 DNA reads TGCGCCAGCAGCTTGGATCTGGGCAGTAATGAGCAGTTCTTC. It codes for CASSLDLGSNEQFF.

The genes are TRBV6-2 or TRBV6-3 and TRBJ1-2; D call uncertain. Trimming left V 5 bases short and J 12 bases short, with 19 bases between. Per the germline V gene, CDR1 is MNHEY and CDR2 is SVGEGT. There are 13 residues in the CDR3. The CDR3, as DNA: TGTGCCAGCAGTCCCTACGAGTTGGGCGGCCACACCTTC. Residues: CASSPYELGGHTF.

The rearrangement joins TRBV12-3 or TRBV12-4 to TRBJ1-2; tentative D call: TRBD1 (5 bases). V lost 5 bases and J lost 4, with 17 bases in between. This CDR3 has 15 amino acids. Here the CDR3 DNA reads TGTGCCAGCAGTCCCACCCTAGCGGGGCTCTATGGCTACACCTTC. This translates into CASSPTLAGLYGYTF.

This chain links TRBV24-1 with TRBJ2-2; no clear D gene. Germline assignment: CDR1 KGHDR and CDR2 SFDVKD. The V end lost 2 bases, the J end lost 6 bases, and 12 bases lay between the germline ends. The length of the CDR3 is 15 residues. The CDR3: CATSDSTSVSGELFF. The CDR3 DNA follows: TGTGCCACCAGTGATTCCACCAGCGTTTCCGGGGAGCTGTTTTTT.

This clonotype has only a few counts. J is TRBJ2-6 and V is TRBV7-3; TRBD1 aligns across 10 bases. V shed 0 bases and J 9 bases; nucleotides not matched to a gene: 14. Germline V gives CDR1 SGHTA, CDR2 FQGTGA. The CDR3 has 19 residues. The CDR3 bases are TGTGCCAGCAGCTTAACGGGGACAGGGGACATATCACGGGTCAACGTCCTGACTTTC. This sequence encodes CASSLTGTGDISRVNVLTF.

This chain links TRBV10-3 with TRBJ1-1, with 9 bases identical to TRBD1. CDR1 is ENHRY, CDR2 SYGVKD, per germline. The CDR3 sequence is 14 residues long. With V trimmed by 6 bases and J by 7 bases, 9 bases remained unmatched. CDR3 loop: CAIRGRTGADEAFF. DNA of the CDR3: TGTGCCATCAGGGGACGGACAGGGGCGGATGAAGCTTTCTTT.

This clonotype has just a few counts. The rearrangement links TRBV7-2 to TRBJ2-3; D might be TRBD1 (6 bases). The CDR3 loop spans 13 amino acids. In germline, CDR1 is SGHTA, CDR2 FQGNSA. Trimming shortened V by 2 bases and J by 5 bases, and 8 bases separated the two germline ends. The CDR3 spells CASSLQGGDTQYF. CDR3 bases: TGTGCCAGCAGCTTACAAGGGGGAGATACGCAGTATTTT.

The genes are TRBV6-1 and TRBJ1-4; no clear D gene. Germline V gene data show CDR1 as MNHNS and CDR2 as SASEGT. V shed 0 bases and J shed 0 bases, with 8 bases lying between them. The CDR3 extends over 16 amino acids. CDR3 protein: CASSEAISPTNEKLFF. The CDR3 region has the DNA TGTGCCAGCAGTGAAGCGATCAGCCCAACTAATGAAAAACTGTTTTTT.

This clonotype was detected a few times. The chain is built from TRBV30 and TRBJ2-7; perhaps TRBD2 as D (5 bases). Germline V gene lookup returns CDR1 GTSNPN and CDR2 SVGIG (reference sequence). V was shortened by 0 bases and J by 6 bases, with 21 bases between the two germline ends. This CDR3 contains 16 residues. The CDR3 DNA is TGTGCCTGGAGTGTCCGGTTCCAAGAGGGTCTCGCCGAGCAGTACTTC. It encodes CAWSVRFQEGLAEQYF.

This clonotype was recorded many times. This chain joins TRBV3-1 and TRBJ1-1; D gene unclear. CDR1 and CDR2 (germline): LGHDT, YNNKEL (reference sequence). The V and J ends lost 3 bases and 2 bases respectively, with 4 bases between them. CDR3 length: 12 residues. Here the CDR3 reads CASSQVNTEAFF. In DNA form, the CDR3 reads TGTGCCAGCAGCCAGGTCAACACTGAAGCTTTCTTT.

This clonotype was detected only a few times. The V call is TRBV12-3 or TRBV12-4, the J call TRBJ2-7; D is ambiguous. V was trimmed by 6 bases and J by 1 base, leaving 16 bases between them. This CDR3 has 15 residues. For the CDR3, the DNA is TGTGCCAGCAGCCCCTTTATGACGAGTTCCTACGAGCAGTACTTC. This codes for CASSPFMTSSYEQYF.

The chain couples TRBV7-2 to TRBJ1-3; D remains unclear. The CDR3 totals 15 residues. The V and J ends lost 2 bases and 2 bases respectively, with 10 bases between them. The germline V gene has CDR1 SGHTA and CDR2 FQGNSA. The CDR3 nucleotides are TGTGCCAGCAGCTTACGGGAATCTACTGGAAACACCATATATTTT. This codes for CASSLRESTGNTIYF. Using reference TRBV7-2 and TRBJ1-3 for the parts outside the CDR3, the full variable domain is GAGVSQSPSNKVTEKGKDVELRCDPISGHTALYWYRQSLGQGLEFLIYFQGNSAPDKSGLPSDRFSAERTGGSVSTLTIQRTQQEDSAVYLCASSLRESTGNTIYFGEGSWLTVV.

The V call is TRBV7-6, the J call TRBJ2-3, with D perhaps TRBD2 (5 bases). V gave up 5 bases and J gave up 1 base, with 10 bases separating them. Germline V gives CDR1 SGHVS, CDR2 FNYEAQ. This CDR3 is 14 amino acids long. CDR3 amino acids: CASSPGLRTDTQYF. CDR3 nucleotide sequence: TGTGCCAGCAGCCCCGGACTTCGCACAGATACGCAGTATTTT.

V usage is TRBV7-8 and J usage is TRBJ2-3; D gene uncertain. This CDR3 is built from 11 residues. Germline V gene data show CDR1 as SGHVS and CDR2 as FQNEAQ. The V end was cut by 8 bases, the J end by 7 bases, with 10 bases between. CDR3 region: CASWARNTQYF. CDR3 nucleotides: TGTGCCAGCTGGGCAAGGAATACGCAGTATTTT.

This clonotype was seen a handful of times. CDR3 sequence (DNA): TGTGCCAGCAGCTTAGCCCGGGACAGGACCTCTGGAAACACCATATATTTT. This gives the protein CASSLARDRTSGNTIYF. The chain uses TRBV7-2 and TRBJ1-3, with 8 bases matching TRBD1. The CDR3 consists of 17 residues. Germline loops: CDR1 SGHTA, CDR2 FQGNSA. V lost 0 bases and J lost 0; bases outside the gene matches: 4. Using reference TRBV7-2 and TRBJ1-3 for the parts outside the CDR3, the full variable domain is GAGVSQSPSNKVTEKGKDVELRCDPISGHTALYWYRQSLGQGLEFLIYFQGNSAPDKSGLPSDRFSAERTGGSVSTLTIQRTQQEDSAVYLCASSLARDRTSGNTIYFGEGSWLTVV.

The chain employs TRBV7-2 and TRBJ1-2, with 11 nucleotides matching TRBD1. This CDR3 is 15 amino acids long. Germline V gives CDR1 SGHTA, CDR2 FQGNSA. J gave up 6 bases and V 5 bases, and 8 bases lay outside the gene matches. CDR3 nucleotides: TGTGCCAGCAGCCCTAGACTGGGACAGGGGGATGGCTACACCTTC. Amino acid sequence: CASSPRLGQGDGYTF. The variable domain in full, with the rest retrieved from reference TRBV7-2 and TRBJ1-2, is GAGVSQSPSNKVTEKGKDVELRCDPISGHTALYWYRQSLGQGLEFLIYFQGNSAPDKSGLPSDRFSAERTGGSVSTLTIQRTQQEDSAVYLCASSPRLGQGDGYTFGSGTRLTVV.

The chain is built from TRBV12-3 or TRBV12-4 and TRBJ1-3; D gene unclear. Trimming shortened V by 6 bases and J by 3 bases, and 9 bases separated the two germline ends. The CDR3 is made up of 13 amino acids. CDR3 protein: CASSKLRGNTIYF. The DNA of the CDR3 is TGTGCCAGCAGCAAATTACGTGGAAACACCATATATTTT.

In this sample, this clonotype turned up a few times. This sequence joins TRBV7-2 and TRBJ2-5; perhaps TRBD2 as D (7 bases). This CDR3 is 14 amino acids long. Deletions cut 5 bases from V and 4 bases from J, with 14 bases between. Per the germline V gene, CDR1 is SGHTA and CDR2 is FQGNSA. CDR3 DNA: TGTGCCAGCAGCAAAGGGGGGGGCGGAGAGACCCAGTACTTC. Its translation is CASSKGGGGETQYF.